This TCR beta chain came from a study of OX40 agonist ivuxolimab in advanced cancers. Turning to the study itself: Three patients showed partial responses: one hepatocellular carcinoma and two cutaneous melanoma cases. Whole-study findings and limits: Specificity for antigen went undetermined in the expanded peripheral T cells. Compared with CD4+, CD8+ T cells on average had more expanded clones.

This clone was found once. Its antigen is still unknown. The protocol was immunoSEQ multiplex PCR, while the TCRdb copy is restricted to in-frame clones and leaves out a portion. Of approximately 84,000 clones in the sample, approximately 88% were seen once. The CDR3 has 14 amino acids. Per the germline V gene, CDR1 is MNHNY and CDR2 is SVGAGI (reference sequence). Trimming removed 6 bases from V and 7 bases from J, with 13 bases in between. The chain combines TRBV6-6 with TRBJ1-6; D might be TRBD1 (6 bases). Material: CD4+ or CD8+ T cells sorted from blood, obtained in a trial of the OX40 agonist ivuxolimab. The source is an adult with an advanced solid tumor such as melanoma, head and neck, liver or kidney cancer. The CDR3 loop is CASRSGVGNSPLHF. Written as DNA, the CDR3 is TGTGCCAGCAGATCAGGGGTGGGAAATTCACCCCTCCACTTT.